One sample yielded the 17 T cell receptor beta chains listed below, sequenced in a study of T cells after yellow fever vaccination. TCRdb recomputed calls from the 5' RACE reads with MiXCR, one row per CDR3 protein. The sample has some 300,000 distinct CDR3 sequences, around 9.3% seen once. Material: CD4+ T cells sorted from PBMCs, obtained 5 days after the yellow fever booster vaccination. These receptors all stem from a man aged 18 to 29 who received the YFV17D yellow fever vaccine.

This clonotype was counted at least ten times. The chain uses TRBV7-2 and TRBJ2-5; TRBD2 might be the D (5 bases). Germline CDR1 and CDR2: SGHTA and FQGNSA. The V gene lost 0 bases and the J gene lost 9 bases, with 17 bases spanning the gap. The CDR3 consists of 15 residues. CDR3 nucleotides: TGTGCCAGCAGCTTAGCGCCCGTGGGCTGGCGGGCCCAGTACTTC. Translation: CASSLAPVGWRAQYF.

This sequence joins TRBV5-1 and TRBJ2-7; no clear D gene. The length of the CDR3 is 11 residues. The germline gives CDR1 SGHRS, CDR2 YFSETQ. V lost 7 bases and J 0 bases, leaving 5 bases between the germline ends. The CDR3 nucleotides read TGCGCCAGCGCCGTCTCCTACGAGCAGTACTTC. Translation gives CASAVSYEQYF.

The chain joins TRBV9 to TRBJ1-3; TRBD1 aligns across 9 bases. The CDR3 length is 20 residues. Looked up from germline, CDR1 is SGDLS and CDR2 is YYNGEE. V trimming: 0 bases; J trimming: 5 bases; junction bases outside the gene matches: 18. This CDR3 is CASSVESGQGFYRGRNTIYF. The CDR3 nucleotides are TGTGCCAGCAGCGTAGAGTCGGGACAGGGTTTTTATCGAGGAAGAAACACCATATATTTT.

This chain uses TRBV11-1 with TRBJ2-3; D is unresolved. The CDR3 is made up of 14 amino acids. V was shortened by 1 base and J by 2 bases, with 7 bases between the two germline ends. Germline V gene data show CDR1 as SGHAT and CDR2 as FQDESV (reference sequence). In nucleotides, the CDR3 is TGTGCCAGCAGCTTAGGATCCAACACAGATACGCAGTATTTT. The encoded protein is CASSLGSNTDTQYF.

In this sample, this clonotype turned up a few times. The chain is built from TRBV12-3 or TRBV12-4 and TRBJ1-6, with D unclear. This CDR3 is built from 16 residues. With 4 bases removed from V and 7 bases from J, the gap between germline ends came to 17 bases. CDR3: CASSYREPRSNSPLHF. The DNA for the CDR3 is TGTGCCAGCAGTTACCGGGAGCCAAGGAGCAATTCACCCCTCCACTTT.

There are a few counts of this clonotype. The chain carries TRBV24-1 and TRBJ2-5; 9 nucleotides align to TRBD1. The length of the CDR3 is 15 residues. The V gene end was trimmed by 3 bases and the J gene end by 5 bases; junction bases not matched to a gene: 6. In germline, CDR1 is KGHDR, CDR2 SFDVKD. The CDR3 region is CATSDTGTGKETQYF. The CDR3 region has the DNA TGTGCCACCAGTGATACCGGGACAGGGAAGGAGACCCAGTACTTC.

This chain connects TRBV3-1 to TRBJ2-3; tentative D call: TRBD1 (6 bases). The V gene lost 1 base and the J gene lost 5 bases, with 10 bases spanning the gap. This CDR3 contains 14 residues. Germline V gives CDR1 LGHDT, CDR2 YNNKEL (reference sequence). The CDR3 protein is CASSQVTGRDTQYF. CDR3 nucleotide sequence: TGTGCCAGCAGCCAAGTTACAGGGCGAGATACGCAGTATTTT.

This clonotype was observed a few times. The chain has TRBV29-1 and TRBJ2-1, with a weak D call TRBD1 (6 bases). Looked up from germline, CDR1 is SQVTM and CDR2 is ANQGSEA. The CDR3 extends over 16 amino acids. The ends were cut back, 7 bases at V and 0 bases at J, with 19 bases in the middle. CDR3 residues: CSAKGGGLASYNEQFF. CDR3 DNA: TGCAGCGCCAAGGGTGGGGGCCTCGCCTCCTACAATGAGCAGTTCTTC.

This clonotype was seen a handful of times. The chain links TRBV4-1 to TRBJ1-2; D remains unclear. The CDR3 spans 14 residues. Trimming shortened V by 0 bases and J by 4 bases, and 9 bases separated the two germline ends. CDR1 and CDR2 (germline): MGHRA, YSYEKL. For the CDR3, the DNA is TGCGCCAGCAGCCAAGAGAGGCGGTTCTATGGCTACACCTTC. Its protein is CASSQERRFYGYTF.

This clonotype has a single count. This chain links TRBV6-6 with TRBJ2-7; D possibly matches TRBD1 or TRBD2 (6 bases each). The germline CDR1 and CDR2 sequences are MNHNY and SVGAGI (reference sequence). The CDR3 extends over 13 amino acids. V lost 2 bases to trimming and J lost 6 bases, with 11 bases between them. The CDR3 DNA reads as TGTGCCAGCAGTTACCTCGGGGGCGGCGAGCAGTACTTC. Translation: CASSYLGGGEQYF.

Only a few counts were recorded for this clonotype. The chain links TRBV5-1 to TRBJ2-3; D is ambiguous. Germline V gene lookup returns CDR1 SGHRS and CDR2 YFSETQ. Trimming removed 0 bases from V and 4 bases from J, with 6 bases in between. The CDR3 totals 13 residues. In DNA form, the CDR3 reads TGCGCCAGCAGCTTGGTCCCGGCAGATACGCAGTATTTT. It is translated as CASSLVPADTQYF.

This rearrangement joins TRBV5-1 to TRBJ2-1; D might be TRBD2 (6 bases). V gave up 2 bases and J gave up 4 bases, with 13 bases separating them. The CDR3 is 15 amino acids. CDR1 and CDR2 from the germline V gene are SGHRS and YFSETQ. In DNA, the CDR3 is TGCGCCAGCAGCTTTCGGCCTAGCGAGTACAATGAGCAGTTCTTC. Protein sequence: CASSFRPSEYNEQFF.

The V gene is TRBV7-2, the J gene TRBJ1-6; 7 nucleotides align to TRBD1. Germline CDR1 SGHTA, CDR2 FQGNSA. V lost 11 bases to trimming and J lost 8 bases; unmatched junction nucleotides: 9. This CDR3 region has 13 residues. As DNA, the CDR3 is TGTGCCGCAGCGGGACAGCAATATTCACCCCTCCACTTT. The encoded protein is CAAAGQQYSPLHF.

There are many counts of this clonotype. In nucleotides, the CDR3 is TGCAGTGCTCGCCGGGCCCCCGCCCAGCCTGAAGCTTTCTTT. As protein: CSARRAPAQPEAFF. The chain employs TRBV20-1 and TRBJ1-1, with D hard to call. Trimming stripped 5 bases from V and 6 bases from J, with 19 bases between. Germline V CDR1 and CDR2: DFQATT, SNEGSKA (reference sequence). This CDR3 comprises 14 residues.

The rearrangement links TRBV18 to TRBJ1-4; 7 nucleotides match TRBD1. CDR1 and CDR2 (germline): KGHSH, LQKENI. The CDR3 is 15 residues long. V lost 3 bases and J lost 5; bases outside the gene matches: 6. CDR3 DNA: TGTGCCAGCTCACCCCCGGGACAGAAGAATGAAAAACTGTTTTTT. It encodes CASSPPGQKNEKLFF.

This clonotype was seen a handful of times. This chain links TRBV7-9 with TRBJ1-2, with 9 bases identical to TRBD1. The V and J ends lost 2 bases and 8 bases, in that order; junction bases with no gene match: 9. There are 15 residues in the CDR3. Germline V gene data show CDR1 as SEHNR and CDR2 as FQNEAQ (reference sequence). CDR3 in amino acids: CASSLSSGTGLGYTF. In DNA form, the CDR3 reads TGTGCCAGCAGCTTATCCTCCGGGACAGGGTTAGGCTACACCTTC.

The chain carries TRBV4-2 and TRBJ1-2; D remains ambiguous. Germline-derived CDR1 and CDR2 are LGHNA and YNFKEQ. The V end lost 0 bases, the J end lost 4 bases, and 9 bases lay between the germline ends. CDR3 length: 14 residues. CDR3 sequence reads: CASSQEQVSYGYTF. For the CDR3, the DNA is TGTGCCAGCAGCCAAGAGCAGGTATCCTATGGCTACACCTTC.